This TCR beta chain was captured in a study of cytomegalovirus exposure and HLA in healthy donors. A multiplex PCR was run with 60 Vbeta primers and 13 Jbeta primers. Profiling relied on immunoSEQ multiplex PCR, and the TCRdb table lists in-frame clones only, not all of them. The sample has under 250,000 clones, approximately 80% seen once; the top ten hold 0.71%. CDR1 and CDR2 from the germline V gene are GTSNPN and SVGIG (reference sequence). The CDR3 extends over 13 amino acids. J was trimmed by 10 bases and V by 0 bases; bases with no gene match: 6. Donors sampled were nominally healthy, though unrecorded immune exposures were likely. Study-wide points: The study recorded fewer than 200 TCR beta chains that were cytomegalovirus-associated. Cytomegalovirus status was reportedly diagnosed by the classifier with high sensitivity and specificity. The analysis excluded some indistinguishable V segments, including TRBV6-2 and TRBV6-3.

A word on this clone: The antigen is not known.

This sequence joins TRBV30 and TRBJ2-1, with 7 bases aligning to TRBD2. This TCR came from a boy under 10 years old in good health and CMV-seronegative. The sample consisted of PBMCs. CDR3 in amino acids: CAWSVLLAAEQFF. The CDR3 DNA is TGTGCCTGGAGTGTACTCCTAGCGGCCGAGCAGTTCTTC.